This T cell receptor beta chain was observed in a study of blood T cell repertoires in COVID-19. Germline V gene lookup returns CDR1 SGHTA and CDR2 FQGNSA. Trimming took 2 bases from V and 5 from J, leaving 6 bases between them. The CDR3 contains 13 residues. Clones were sequenced by immunoSEQ multiplex PCR, and TCRdb holds only the in-frame ones, with some missing. The table shows 45,000 to 65,000 clones, with over 90% occurring only once. Sequenced material: peripheral blood. The receptor's source is a human donor in a cohort sampled during active COVID-19. The chain employs TRBV7-2 and TRBJ2-2; D is possibly TRBD2 (5 bases). The DNA for the CDR3 is TGTGCCAGCAGCTTACCGGGGACCGGGGAGCTGTTTTTT. Translation gives CASSLPGTGELFF.